This is a list of T cell receptor beta chains from one sample in a study of OX40 agonist ivuxolimab in advanced cancers. Measured with immunoSEQ multiplex PCR; TCRdb has only the in-frame clones, and not every one. Of tens of thousands of clones listed, roughly 86% are singletons. The specimen comprised CD4+ or CD8+ T cells sorted from blood, sampled in a trial of the OX40 agonist ivuxolimab. The receptors originated from an adult with an advanced solid tumor such as melanoma, head and neck, liver or kidney cancer. Each CDR3 is given with its conserved first and last residue. Fields, in order: D gene, clone size, J gene, V gene, CDR3 DNA, CDR3 protein. D genes are given only for firm matches. Clone sizes are given selectively: once, few, many, or a class where the clone is expanded.

d_gene: TRBD1
abundance: NA
j_gene: TRBJ2-1
v_gene: TRBV7-9
CDR3nt: TGTGCCAGCAGCTTCCGGGACAGCTACAATGAGCAGTTCTTC
CDR3aa: CASSFRDSYNEQFF

d_gene: NA
abundance: NA
j_gene: TRBJ2-6
v_gene: TRBV6-6
CDR3nt: TGTGCCAGCAGTTACACCTCTGGGGCCAACGTCCTGACTTTC
CDR3aa: CASSYTSGANVLTF

d_gene: NA
abundance: NA
j_gene: TRBJ1-5
v_gene: TRBV7-9
CDR3nt: TGTGCCAGCAGCTTGGGGGGGGACAGCAATCAGCCCCAGCATTTT
CDR3aa: CASSLGGDSNQPQHF

d_gene: NA
abundance: NA
j_gene: TRBJ2-3
v_gene: TRBV6-4
CDR3nt: TGTGCCAGCAGTGAGGGGGCCACAGATACGCAGTATTTT
CDR3aa: CASSEGATDTQYF

d_gene: NA
abundance: NA
j_gene: TRBJ2-3
v_gene: TRBV7-3
CDR3nt: TGTGCCAGCAGCTTAATGTCGGACACAGATACGCAGTATTTT
CDR3aa: CASSLMSDTDTQYF

d_gene: TRBD2
abundance: few
j_gene: TRBJ2-2
v_gene: TRBV18
CDR3nt: TGTGCCAGCTCCCTAGCGGAAGGGACCGGGGAGCTGTTTTTT
CDR3aa: CASSLAEGTGELFF

d_gene: TRBD1
abundance: NA
j_gene: TRBJ2-3
v_gene: TRBV19
CDR3nt: TGTGCCAGTAGTGGGGGACAGAACACAGATACGCAGTATTTT
CDR3aa: CASSGGQNTDTQYF

d_gene: NA
abundance: few
j_gene: TRBJ1-6
v_gene: TRBV6-6
CDR3nt: TGTGCCAACTCAAGGCAGGCTTCCTCACCCCTCCACTTT
CDR3aa: CANSRQASSPLHF

d_gene: NA
abundance: NA
j_gene: TRBJ2-2
v_gene: TRBV7-3
CDR3nt: TGTGCCAGCAGCTCGATGAGGGGGTCCGGGGAGCTGTTTTTT
CDR3aa: CASSSMRGSGELFF

d_gene: TRBD2
abundance: NA
j_gene: TRBJ2-1
v_gene: TRBV6-5
CDR3nt: TGTGCCAGCAGGGCAGCGGATAGGACTAGCGGGAGTTTCTTC
CDR3aa: CASRAADRTSGSFF

d_gene: NA
abundance: NA
j_gene: TRBJ1-1
v_gene: TRBV18
CDR3nt: TGTGCCAGCTCACAGGGGCTCGGGAACACTGAAGCTTTCTTT
CDR3aa: CASSQGLGNTEAFF

d_gene: NA
abundance: once
j_gene: TRBJ2-7
v_gene: TRBV4-3
CDR3nt: TGCGCCAGCAGCCAAGATACCGGGTCGGCCTACGAGCAGTACTTC
CDR3aa: CASSQDTGSAYEQYF

d_gene: TRBD2
abundance: once
j_gene: TRBJ2-7
v_gene: TRBV28
CDR3nt: TGTGCCAGCATTTCTAGCGGGAAGTCCGAGCAGTACTTC
CDR3aa: CASISSGKSEQYF

d_gene: NA
abundance: NA
j_gene: TRBJ1-2
v_gene: TRBV28
CDR3nt: TGTGCCAGCAGTCCCTCAGGGATCCAGGATTTGTTAGGAAACTATGGCTACACCTTC
CDR3aa: CASSPSGIQDLLGNYGYTF

d_gene: NA
abundance: NA
j_gene: TRBJ2-1
v_gene: TRBV6-5
CDR3nt: TGTGCCAGCAGTTACCGAGGGGGGGGGTACAATGAGCAGTTCTTC
CDR3aa: CASSYRGGGYNEQFF

d_gene: NA
abundance: NA
j_gene: TRBJ1-1
v_gene: TRBV18
CDR3nt: TGTGCCAGCTCACCTATAGAATCGGGCACTGAAGCTTTCTTT
CDR3aa: CASSPIESGTEAFF

d_gene: NA
abundance: once
j_gene: TRBJ1-1
v_gene: TRBV18
CDR3nt: TGTGCCAGCTCACCACCGTTGGGGGGGGACACTGAAGCTTTCTTT
CDR3aa: CASSPPLGGDTEAFF

d_gene: TRBD2
abundance: NA
j_gene: TRBJ2-3
v_gene: TRBV7-3
CDR3nt: TGTGCCAGCAGCTTAAGGTCAAGCGGGAGGGCCATAGATACGCAGTATTTT
CDR3aa: CASSLRSSGRAIDTQYF

d_gene: NA
abundance: NA
j_gene: TRBJ2-2
v_gene: TRBV7-2
CDR3nt: TGTGCCAGCAGCCCGGGTCGCACCGGGGAGCTGTTTTTT
CDR3aa: CASSPGRTGELFF

d_gene: TRBD1
abundance: NA
j_gene: TRBJ1-2
v_gene: TRBV9
CDR3nt: TGTGCCAGCAGCGTAGACCCAGGGGGCGCGGGGGGCTACACCTTC
CDR3aa: CASSVDPGGAGGYTF

d_gene: TRBD2
abundance: NA
j_gene: TRBJ2-3
v_gene: TRBV7-2
CDR3nt: TGTGCCAGCAGCCCTCCTCGGGCGGGGGGCACAGATACGCAGTATTTT
CDR3aa: CASSPPRAGGTDTQYF

d_gene: NA
abundance: NA
j_gene: TRBJ2-7
v_gene: TRBV7-2
CDR3nt: TGTGCCAGCAGCCAGCAGGCGGAGTACGAGCAGTACTTC
CDR3aa: CASSQQAEYEQYF

d_gene: NA
abundance: NA
j_gene: TRBJ2-6
v_gene: TRBV5-4
CDR3nt: TGTGCCAGCAGCTTCCCAGGGCATGGGGCCAACGTCCTGACTTTC
CDR3aa: CASSFPGHGANVLTF

d_gene: TRBD1
abundance: NA
j_gene: TRBJ2-7
v_gene: TRBV16
CDR3nt: TGTGCCAGCAGTCTCAGGACAGGCGGCTGGGGAATAGGCGAGCAGTACTTC
CDR3aa: CASSLRTGGWGIGEQYF

d_gene: NA
abundance: NA
j_gene: TRBJ1-2
v_gene: TRBV7-9
CDR3nt: TGTGCCAGCAGCTTAAACACAGCAAAAGTCTATGGCTACACCTTC
CDR3aa: CASSLNTAKVYGYTF

d_gene: TRBD2
abundance: NA
j_gene: TRBJ2-5
v_gene: TRBV10-3
CDR3nt: TGTGCCATCAGGGCTAGCGGGAGGGCCCCAGAGACCCAGTACTTC
CDR3aa: CAIRASGRAPETQYF

d_gene: TRBD1
abundance: NA
j_gene: TRBJ2-5
v_gene: TRBV18
CDR3nt: TGTGCCAGCTCACTCGGGACAGTCAAAGAGACCCAGTACTTC
CDR3aa: CASSLGTVKETQYF

d_gene: NA
abundance: NA
j_gene: TRBJ2-3
v_gene: TRBV11-1
CDR3nt: TGTGCCAGCAGCGTCACGACAGCGGGCACAGATACGCAGTATTTT
CDR3aa: CASSVTTAGTDTQYF

d_gene: NA
abundance: NA
j_gene: TRBJ1-4
v_gene: TRBV28
CDR3nt: TGTGCCAGCATGGCTACGGACTTTGCAACTAATGAAAAACTGTTTTTT
CDR3aa: CASMATDFATNEKLFF

d_gene: NA
abundance: NA
j_gene: TRBJ2-1
v_gene: TRBV7-2
CDR3nt: TGTGCCAGCAGCTTAGGGGCTAGCGCGTACAATGAGCAGTTCTTC
CDR3aa: CASSLGASAYNEQFF

d_gene: NA
abundance: NA
j_gene: TRBJ1-1
v_gene: TRBV6-5
CDR3nt: TGTGCCAGCAGTTACCAGACGGGGAACACTGAAGCTTTCTTT
CDR3aa: CASSYQTGNTEAFF

d_gene: NA
abundance: once
j_gene: TRBJ2-3
v_gene: TRBV28
CDR3nt: TGTGCCAGCGGCCCACCGGGAGCAAAGTCAGATACGCAGTATTTT
CDR3aa: CASGPPGAKSDTQYF

d_gene: TRBD2
abundance: NA
j_gene: TRBJ2-1
v_gene: TRBV7-9
CDR3nt: TGTGCCAGCAGCCCACCTGGTCGGAGGGGCGGGAGTGAGCAGTTCTTC
CDR3aa: CASSPPGRRGGSEQFF

d_gene: TRBD1
abundance: NA
j_gene: TRBJ2-3
v_gene: TRBV18
CDR3nt: TGTGCCAGCTCACCCCAGGGGGCGGCGGATACGCAGTATTTT
CDR3aa: CASSPQGAADTQYF

d_gene: NA
abundance: NA
j_gene: TRBJ2-3
v_gene: TRBV6-1
CDR3nt: TGTGCCAGCTTAGGGGGTGGCACAGATACGCAGTATTTT
CDR3aa: CASLGGGTDTQYF

d_gene: NA
abundance: NA
j_gene: TRBJ2-3
v_gene: TRBV7-9
CDR3nt: TGTGCCAGCAGCTTGGGGTTTTCAGATACGCAGTATTTT
CDR3aa: CASSLGFSDTQYF